A selection of T cell receptor beta chains follows, all from one sample in a study of shared clonotypes between healthy human individuals. Assay used: immunoSEQ multiplex PCR; TCRdb lists only in-frame clones, some missing. The sample holds about 2.1 million clones; 90% to 95% are singletons and the top ten take roughly 1.7%. What was sequenced was naive CD8+ T cells from PBMCs. These receptors were obtained from a man aged 18 to 30 in good health. Some clones in this sample may be carry-over from other donors' samples. CDR3s include the opening cysteine and the closing phenylalanine or tryptophan. The order of the fields is J gene, clone size, D gene, V gene, CDR3 length, CDR3 protein, CDR3 DNA. A D gene is named only where the DNA matches it firmly. The size entry is marked missing in some rows and otherwise reads once, few, many or a size class.

j_gene: TRBJ1-3; abundance: .; d_gene: .; v_gene: TRBV2; len: 13; CDR3aa: CASRHRAGNTIYF; CDR3nt: TGTGCCAGCAGGCACAGGGCTGGAAACACCATATATTTT
j_gene: TRBJ2-2; abundance: .; d_gene: TRBD2; v_gene: TRBV11-2; len: 14; CDR3aa: CATQRGTYTGELFF; CDR3nt: TGTGCCACCCAGCGGGGGACTTACACCGGGGAGCTGTTTTTT
j_gene: TRBJ2-7; abundance: .; d_gene: .; v_gene: TRBV11-2; len: 15; CDR3aa: CASSLISGSSYEQYF; CDR3nt: TGTGCCAGCAGCTTAATATCTGGGAGCTCCTACGAGCAGTACTTC
j_gene: TRBJ2-3; abundance: .; d_gene: TRBD1; v_gene: TRBV29-1; len: 14; CDR3aa: CSVGTGGHTDTQYF; CDR3nt: TGCAGCGTCGGTACAGGGGGCCACACAGATACGCAGTATTTT
j_gene: TRBJ2-1; abundance: .; d_gene: TRBD2; v_gene: TRBV5-1; len: 13; CDR3aa: CASSLTGGNEQFF; CDR3nt: TGCGCCAGCAGCCTAACGGGGGGCAATGAGCAGTTCTTC
j_gene: TRBJ2-3; abundance: .; d_gene: .; v_gene: TRBV7-9; len: 16; CDR3aa: CASTMDTTFTTDTQYF; CDR3nt: TGTGCCAGCACCATGGACACAACCTTTACCACAGATACGCAGTATTTT
j_gene: TRBJ2-7; abundance: .; d_gene: .; v_gene: TRBV15; len: 12; CDR3aa: CATSRVGGEQYF; CDR3nt: TGTGCCACCAGCAGAGTAGGGGGCGAGCAGTACTTC
j_gene: TRBJ2-3; abundance: .; d_gene: .; v_gene: TRBV7-9; len: 16; CDR3aa: CASSLLSTRVTDTQYF; CDR3nt: TGTGCCAGCAGCTTACTATCAACGCGGGTAACAGATACGCAGTATTTT
j_gene: TRBJ2-3; abundance: .; d_gene: .; v_gene: TRBV7-9; len: 14; CDR3aa: CASSSALERHTQYF; CDR3nt: TGTGCCAGCAGCTCCGCCCTTGAAAGGCATACGCAGTATTTT
j_gene: TRBJ1-1; abundance: .; d_gene: TRBD1; v_gene: TRBV19; len: 18; CDR3aa: CASRKLFRQGSNRTEAFF; CDR3nt: TGTGCCAGTAGAAAATTATTCCGACAGGGGAGTAATAGGACTGAAGCTTTCTTT
j_gene: TRBJ2-1; abundance: .; d_gene: .; v_gene: TRBV6-5; len: 14; CDR3aa: CASSYSSRGDEQFF; CDR3nt: TGTGCCAGCAGTTACTCGAGTCGAGGCGATGAGCAGTTCTTC
j_gene: TRBJ2-1; abundance: .; d_gene: TRBD2; v_gene: TRBV11-2; len: 14; CDR3aa: CASSSSGRNNEQFF; CDR3nt: TGTGCCAGCAGCTCAAGCGGGAGAAACAATGAGCAGTTCTTC
j_gene: TRBJ1-3; abundance: .; d_gene: .; v_gene: TRBV7-6; len: 15; CDR3aa: CASSLGGGTGNTIYF; CDR3nt: TGTGCCAGCAGCTTAGGTGGGGGGACTGGAAACACCATATATTTT
j_gene: TRBJ2-4; abundance: .; d_gene: TRBD2; v_gene: TRBV5-1; len: 16; CDR3aa: CASSRASGRGKNIQYF; CDR3nt: TGCGCCAGCAGCAGGGCTAGCGGGAGGGGCAAAAACATTCAGTACTTC
j_gene: TRBJ2-1; abundance: .; d_gene: .; v_gene: TRBV28; len: 14; CDR3aa: CASSQELGYNEQFF; CDR3nt: TGTGCCAGCAGTCAGGAGTTGGGTTACAATGAGCAGTTCTTC
j_gene: TRBJ1-6; abundance: .; d_gene: .; v_gene: TRBV6-6; len: 14; CDR3aa: CASSYLQDNSPLHF; CDR3nt: TGTGCCAGCAGTTACTTGCAGGATAATTCACCCCTCCACTTT
j_gene: TRBJ2-7; abundance: .; d_gene: .; v_gene: TRBV9; len: 15; CDR3aa: CASSSWPDPTYEQYF; CDR3nt: TGTGCCAGCAGCTCCTGGCCCGATCCCACCTACGAGCAGTACTTC
j_gene: TRBJ2-7; abundance: .; d_gene: .; v_gene: TRBV27; len: 14; CDR3aa: CASSLYAQRPEQYF; CDR3nt: TGTGCCAGCAGTTTATATGCCCAGCGACCCGAGCAGTACTTC
j_gene: TRBJ2-3; abundance: .; d_gene: .; v_gene: TRBV27; len: 13; CDR3aa: CASSFSSTDTQYF; CDR3nt: TGTGCCAGCAGTTTCAGTAGCACAGATACGCAGTATTTT
j_gene: TRBJ1-2; abundance: .; d_gene: TRBD1; v_gene: TRBV4-1; len: 16; CDR3aa: CASSRSPRDSKYGYTF; CDR3nt: TGCGCCAGCAGCCGATCTCCCCGGGACAGCAAATATGGCTACACCTTC
j_gene: TRBJ1-2; abundance: .; d_gene: .; v_gene: TRBV6-5; len: 14; CDR3aa: CASSYEAGEGGYTF; CDR3nt: TGTGCCAGCAGTTACGAGGCAGGGGAGGGGGGCTACACCTTC
j_gene: TRBJ1-1; abundance: few; d_gene: TRBD1; v_gene: TRBV19; len: 15; CDR3aa: CASSTQGARGTEAFF; CDR3nt: TGTGCCAGTAGTACCCAGGGGGCGCGAGGCACTGAAGCTTTCTTT
j_gene: TRBJ2-7; abundance: .; d_gene: TRBD1; v_gene: TRBV7-3; len: 16; CDR3aa: CASSPREGQGSYEQYF; CDR3nt: TGTGCCAGCAGCCCCCGAGAGGGACAGGGTTCCTACGAGCAGTACTTC
j_gene: TRBJ1-2; abundance: .; d_gene: .; v_gene: TRBV7-9; len: 13; CDR3aa: CASSIIHSYGYTF; CDR3nt: TGTGCCAGCAGCATAATCCACAGCTATGGCTACACCTTC
j_gene: TRBJ1-3; abundance: .; d_gene: .; v_gene: TRBV9; len: 15; CDR3aa: CASRAGDSSGNTIYF; CDR3nt: TGTGCCAGCAGAGCCGGCGATAGCTCTGGAAACACCATATATTTT
j_gene: TRBJ2-2; abundance: .; d_gene: TRBD2; v_gene: TRBV28; len: 17; CDR3aa: CASSTSRTRPNTGELFF; CDR3nt: TGTGCCAGCAGCACTTCCCGGACTAGGCCGAACACCGGGGAGCTGTTTTTT
j_gene: TRBJ2-7; abundance: .; d_gene: TRBD2; v_gene: TRBV7-2; len: 15; CDR3aa: CASSLLAGADYEQYF; CDR3nt: TGTGCCAGCAGCTTATTAGCGGGAGCCGATTACGAGCAGTACTTC
j_gene: TRBJ1-1; abundance: .; d_gene: .; v_gene: TRBV10-3; len: 9; CDR3aa: CAIRYEAFF; CDR3nt: TGTGCCATCAGGTATGAAGCTTTCTTT
j_gene: TRBJ1-5; abundance: .; d_gene: TRBD1; v_gene: TRBV15; len: 17; CDR3aa: CATSRDYQGAGNQPQHF; CDR3nt: TGTGCCACCAGCAGAGATTATCAGGGGGCGGGCAATCAGCCCCAGCATTTT
j_gene: TRBJ2-7; abundance: .; d_gene: .; v_gene: TRBV9; len: 15; CDR3aa: CASSVGHPNAYEQYF; CDR3nt: TGTGCCAGCAGCGTCGGGCATCCGAACGCCTACGAGCAGTACTTC
j_gene: TRBJ2-7; abundance: .; d_gene: .; v_gene: TRBV27; len: 8; CDR3aa: CASYEQYF; CDR3nt: TGTGCCAGCTACGAGCAGTACTTC
j_gene: TRBJ2-3; abundance: .; d_gene: .; v_gene: TRBV6-5; len: 14; CDR3aa: CASSSVEGTDTQYF; CDR3nt: TGTGCCAGCAGTTCTGTGGAGGGCACAGATACGCAGTATTTT
j_gene: TRBJ2-7; abundance: .; d_gene: TRBD1; v_gene: TRBV7-9; len: 14; CDR3aa: CASSWTGAMGEQYF; CDR3nt: TGTGCCAGCAGCTGGACAGGTGCCATGGGGGAGCAGTACTTC
j_gene: TRBJ2-7; abundance: .; d_gene: .; v_gene: TRBV2; len: 15; CDR3aa: CASSEGLAGTYEQYF; CDR3nt: TGTGCCAGCAGTGAGGGACTCGCGGGGACCTACGAGCAGTACTTC
j_gene: TRBJ2-7; abundance: .; d_gene: TRBD1; v_gene: TRBV5-4; len: 15; CDR3aa: CASSFSRDRVYEQYF; CDR3nt: TGTGCCAGCAGCTTTTCCCGGGACAGGGTCTACGAGCAGTACTTC
j_gene: TRBJ2-7; abundance: .; d_gene: TRBD2; v_gene: TRBV2; len: 16; CDR3aa: CASSDLTSGVSYEQYF; CDR3nt: TGTGCCAGCAGTGACCTAACTAGCGGGGTCTCCTACGAGCAGTACTTC
j_gene: TRBJ2-5; abundance: .; d_gene: .; v_gene: TRBV6-6; len: 14; CDR3aa: CASSYSQRPETQYF; CDR3nt: TGTGCCAGCAGTTATTCCCAGCGCCCGGAGACCCAGTACTTC
j_gene: TRBJ2-3; abundance: .; d_gene: .; v_gene: TRBV2; len: 12; CDR3aa: CASRVTRDTQYF; CDR3nt: TGTGCCAGCAGGGTAACGCGGGATACGCAGTATTTT
j_gene: TRBJ2-7; abundance: .; d_gene: .; v_gene: TRBV5-3; len: 16; CDR3aa: CARNQAGLLGVYEQYF; CDR3nt: TGTGCCAGAAACCAGGCGGGGCTCCTGGGGGTGTACGAGCAGTACTTC
j_gene: TRBJ2-3; abundance: .; d_gene: .; v_gene: TRBV9; len: 15; CDR3aa: CASSVVGGEADTQYF; CDR3nt: TGTGCCAGCAGCGTAGTCGGGGGCGAGGCAGATACGCAGTATTTT
j_gene: TRBJ2-2; abundance: .; d_gene: TRBD2; v_gene: TRBV4-3; len: 18; CDR3aa: CASSQDDLAGGHTGELFF; CDR3nt: TGCGCCAGCAGCCAAGATGACTTAGCGGGGGGGCACACCGGGGAGCTGTTTTTT
j_gene: TRBJ1-5; abundance: .; d_gene: .; v_gene: TRBV7-6; len: 14; CDR3aa: CASSLGGGNQPQHF; CDR3nt: TGTGCCAGCAGCTTAGGCGGCGGCAATCAGCCCCAGCATTTT
j_gene: TRBJ2-3; abundance: .; d_gene: .; v_gene: TRBV27; len: 17; CDR3aa: CASSLVLGRDRTDTQYF; CDR3nt: TGTGCCAGCAGTTTAGTTTTGGGGCGGGACCGCACAGATACGCAGTATTTT
j_gene: TRBJ2-7; abundance: .; d_gene: TRBD2; v_gene: TRBV4-3; len: 14; CDR3aa: CASSPGLAGVEQYF; CDR3nt: TGCGCCAGCAGCCCGGGACTAGCGGGAGTGGAGCAGTACTTC
j_gene: TRBJ2-2; abundance: .; d_gene: TRBD2; v_gene: TRBV7-9; len: 18; CDR3aa: CASSFRGVAGVSTGELFF; CDR3nt: TGTGCCAGCAGCTTCCGCGGAGTAGCGGGAGTATCCACCGGGGAGCTGTTTTTT
j_gene: TRBJ2-1; abundance: .; d_gene: TRBD2; v_gene: TRBV7-6; len: 17; CDR3aa: CASSLYGREGTYNEQFF; CDR3nt: TGTGCCAGCAGCTTATACGGGCGGGAGGGTACCTACAATGAGCAGTTCTTC
j_gene: TRBJ2-5; abundance: .; d_gene: .; v_gene: TRBV7-8; len: 13; CDR3aa: CASSSRAGLPGYF; CDR3nt: TGTGCCAGCAGCTCCCGAGCGGGCCTGCCGGGGTACTTC
j_gene: TRBJ2-5; abundance: .; d_gene: .; v_gene: TRBV5-4; len: 15; CDR3aa: CASSTTEQILKTQYF; CDR3nt: TGTGCCAGCAGCACTACCGAACAGATTCTGAAGACCCAGTACTTC
j_gene: TRBJ2-2; abundance: .; d_gene: TRBD2; v_gene: TRBV9; len: 17; CDR3aa: CASSVLAGAAVTGELFF; CDR3nt: TGTGCCAGCAGCGTCCTAGCGGGAGCGGCCGTCACCGGGGAGCTGTTTTTT
j_gene: TRBJ1-2; abundance: .; d_gene: TRBD1; v_gene: TRBV2; len: 13; CDR3aa: CATSLGQEGGYTF; CDR3nt: TGTGCCACCTCCCTCGGACAGGAGGGAGGCTACACCTTC